This record looks at one TCR beta chain sequence and its context. Antigen: not known. V dropped 2 bases and J dropped 6 bases, with 20 bases sitting between them. The CDR3 consists of 16 residues. Per the germline V gene, CDR1 is SGHDT and CDR2 is YYEEEE. This entry comes from a study of OX40 agonist ivuxolimab in advanced cancers. About the study: Eligibility rules accepted prior anti-PD-1, anti-PD-L1 or anti-CTLA-4 therapy, and 30% to 40% had some. Regarding the study as a whole: Partial responders treated at 0.1-3.0 mg/kg exhibited clonal expansion among the lowest measured. The study observed clonal expansion of CD4+ and CD8+ blood T cells by week 6 at 0.1 to 3.0 mg/kg.

This table comes from immunoSEQ multiplex PCR, and its TCRdb copy is limited to in-frame clones, with some not included. The sample lists about 76,000 clones, approximately 86% occurring once. This TCR derives from an adult with an advanced solid tumor such as melanoma, head and neck, liver or kidney cancer. The sequencing here drew on CD4+ or CD8+ T cells sorted from blood, taken in a trial of the OX40 agonist ivuxolimab. This chain uses TRBV5-6 with TRBJ2-5; tentatively, D is TRBD1 or TRBD2 (6 bases each). The CDR3 sequence: CASSFKGGGRGQTQYF. CDR3 nucleotide sequence: TGTGCCAGCAGCTTTAAGGGGGGCGGCCGGGGCCAGACCCAGTACTTC.